The clone carrying this T cell receptor (beta chain) was observed at least ten times. What it binds is not known. The sample comes from a study of T cells after yellow fever vaccination. Study-wide context: The SMART-Seq v4 Ultra Low Input method served to prepare the low-cell-number fractions. Study-level points and caveats: Most primary-vaccination clones recurred post-booster (approximately 96% CD4, 88% CD8).

They built TCR cDNA with 5'RACE template switching, a step that put in a universal primer site and UMIs. TCRdb re-called the 5' RACE reads with MiXCR, one entry per CDR3 protein. Of more than 350,000 distinct CDR3 sequences in the sample, 11% were seen once. V was shortened by 5 bases and J by 3 bases, with 3 bases between the two germline ends. The V gene's germline CDR1 is SGHRS and CDR2 YFSETQ. The CDR3 is 11 amino acids. The starting material was PBMCs, obtained on the day of the first yellow fever vaccination. This receptor was identified in a man in his late teens or twenties who received the YFV17D yellow fever vaccine. The V gene is TRBV5-1, the J gene TRBJ1-3; D gene unclear. The CDR3 is CASRGGNTIYF. CDR3 coding DNA: TGCGCCAGCAGGGGTGGAAACACCATATATTTT.